The clone carrying this T cell receptor (beta chain) was detected a few times. Resolution of symptoms, clearance, or two negative PCRs was present in recovered Cohort 3 donors. CDR1 MNHNY and CDR2 SVGAGI come from the germline V gene (reference sequence). The CDR3 loop spans 12 amino acids. Trimming removed 2 bases at V and 7 bases at J, with 8 bases between. This sample is part of a study of blood T cell repertoires in COVID-19. Study-wide context: PBMCs, B-cell-depleted T cells, or T cells provided the cDNA or gDNA that made up the material.

Authors' analysis steps: The assay estimated nucleated cells by amplifying reference gene primers. Clones were read by immunoSEQ multiplex PCR, and TCRdb kept only the in-frame ones, dropping some. For V, J and clone size, that table is used; D and trimming come from the DNA. The data hold 500,000 or so clones, with 87% observed a single time. Sequencing was done on a sample of PBMCs or T cells enriched from blood (not recorded which). This TCR was recovered from a woman aged 18-29 years who had recovered from COVID-19. This chain links TRBV6-6 with TRBJ1-1; no reliable D call. CDR3 in DNA: TGTGCCAGCAGTTACGGGCAGGATGAAGCTTTCTTT. It encodes CASSYGQDEAFF.